The rows below give T cell receptor beta chains drawn from one sample of a study of T cells after yellow fever vaccination. TCRdb re-called the 5' RACE reads through MiXCR, storing one row per CDR3 protein. This sample carries approximately 70,000 distinct CDR3 sequences, more than 5.5% of them seen once, and the ten largest clones take approximately 30%. The input for sequencing was CD8+ T cells sorted from PBMCs, taken less than 11 days after the first yellow fever vaccination. These TCRs come from a young man who received the YFV17D yellow fever vaccine. Each CDR3 is given with its conserved first and last residue. A D gene is named only where the DNA matches it firmly. Only some rows state a clone size, as once, few, many or a class for expanded clones.

j_call v_call d_call clone_size cdr3_aa cdr3_nt
TRBJ2-2 TRBV20-1 - many CSARDGGTGELFF TGCAGTGCTAGAGATGGCGGGACCGGGGAGCTGTTTTTT
TRBJ1-2 TRBV6-2/TRBV6-3 - many CASSYPGTAYGYTF TGTGCCAGCAGTTACCCCGGGACGGCCTATGGCTACACCTTC
TRBJ1-2 TRBV7-6 TRBD1 few CASSLQGARGGYTF TGTGCCAGCAGCTTGCAGGGGGCGCGGGGAGGCTACACCTTC
TRBJ1-5 TRBV12-3/TRBV12-4 TRBD1 few CASSLVGQGGNQPQHF TGTGCCAGCAGTTTAGTGGGACAGGGCGGCAATCAGCCCCAGCATTTT
TRBJ2-7 TRBV29-1 - many CSVEDFGVPYEQYF TGCAGCGTTGAAGATTTCGGGGTTCCCTACGAGCAGTACTTC
TRBJ2-1 TRBV11-2 TRBD2 - CASSLDSLAGASYNEQFF TGTGCCAGCAGCTTAGATTCCCTAGCGGGGGCCTCTTACAATGAGCAGTTCTTC
TRBJ2-5 TRBV5-1 TRBD2 - CASSPLAGGRETQYF TGCGCCAGCAGCCCCCTCGCGGGGGGCCGAGAGACCCAGTACTTC
TRBJ1-5 TRBV11-2 - few CASSLGPLKGLNQPQHF TGTGCCAGCAGCTTAGGCCCCCTGAAGGGCCTCAATCAGCCCCAGCATTTT
TRBJ2-7 TRBV6-2/TRBV6-3 - - CASSYGVEREQYF TGTGCCAGCAGTTACGGGGTTGAGCGCGAGCAGTACTTC
TRBJ1-1 TRBV7-2 TRBD1 many CASSSGQGRSDTEAFF TGTGCCAGCAGCTCTGGACAGGGGAGGTCGGACACTGAAGCTTTCTTT
TRBJ1-1 TRBV20-1 - - CSARTRGLSTEAFF TGCAGTGCTAGAACGAGGGGGTTGAGCACTGAAGCTTTCTTT
TRBJ1-6 TRBV4-1 - many CASSQVLGDNSPLHF TGCGCCAGCAGCCAAGTGCTGGGGGATAATTCACCCCTCCACTTT
TRBJ2-7 TRBV6-5 - many CASSYGVTGSSYEQYF TGTGCCAGCAGTTACGGGGTTACGGGGAGCTCCTACGAGCAGTACTTC
TRBJ2-1 TRBV7-2 - many CASSLGLVNEQFF TGTGCCAGCAGCTTAGGGCTAGTGAATGAGCAGTTCTTC
TRBJ1-1 TRBV6-5 TRBD1 many CASSYSIRDRGPGTEAFF TGTGCCAGCAGTTACTCGATACGGGACAGGGGGCCCGGGACTGAAGCTTTCTTT
TRBJ1-1 TRBV2 - many CASSEFRTQAGAFF TGTGCCAGCAGTGAGTTTCGGACCCAGGCTGGAGCTTTCTTT
TRBJ2-2 TRBV4-1 - many CASGGQNTGELFF TGCGCCAGCGGGGGACAGAACACCGGGGAGCTGTTTTTT
TRBJ2-7 TRBV12-3/TRBV12-4 TRBD1 few CASRSGTGDEQYF TGTGCCAGCAGATCCGGGACAGGGGACGAGCAGTACTTC
TRBJ2-7 TRBV13 - - CASSAEQGYEQYF TGTGCCAGCAGCGCCGAGCAGGGCTACGAGCAGTACTTC
TRBJ2-3 TRBV4-3 - few CASSQSRESTDTQYF TGCGCCAGCAGCCAGTCCCGAGAGAGCACAGATACGCAGTATTTT
TRBJ2-1 TRBV12-3/TRBV12-4 TRBD2 many CASSLGSGDSSYNEQFF TGTGCCAGCAGTTTGGGTAGCGGGGATAGCTCCTACAATGAGCAGTTCTTC
TRBJ2-1 TRBV10-3 TRBD2 many CAIRGSGGFDNEQFF TGTGCCATCAGGGGCAGCGGGGGGTTCGACAATGAGCAGTTCTTC
TRBJ2-3 TRBV27 - many CASSQQTSEGSDTQYF TGTGCCAGCAGTCAACAGACTAGTGAAGGATCAGATACGCAGTATTTT
TRBJ2-3 TRBV4-1 - many CASSQDFTRRSTDTQYF TGCGCCAGCAGCCAAGATTTTACCAGAAGAAGCACAGATACGCAGTATTTT
TRBJ1-1 TRBV5-1 TRBD1 many CASSGNRGRTEAFF TGCGCCAGCAGCGGTAACAGGGGGAGGACTGAAGCTTTCTTT
TRBJ1-1 TRBV12-3/TRBV12-4 - many CASSLRAGTEAFF TGTGCCAGCAGTTTAAGGGCGGGGACTGAAGCTTTCTTT
TRBJ1-5 TRBV5-6 - few CASSLYWGVEPQHF TGTGCCAGCAGCCTGTACTGGGGCGTGGAGCCCCAGCATTTT
TRBJ1-3 TRBV12-3/TRBV12-4 - - CASSSDRGFSGNTIYF TGTGCCAGCAGTTCGGATAGGGGATTCTCTGGAAACACCATATATTTT
TRBJ1-2 TRBV12-3/TRBV12-4 TRBD1 - CASSPRQGRYGYTF TGTGCCAGCAGTCCTCGACAGGGGCGTTATGGCTACACCTTC
TRBJ2-7 TRBV5-6 TRBD1 many CASSLALGTATLYEQYF TGTGCCAGCAGCTTGGCCTTGGGGACAGCTACTCTCTACGAGCAGTACTTC
TRBJ1-2 TRBV7-9 TRBD1 - CASSLRATGGFDGYTF TGTGCCAGCAGCTTAAGGGCGACAGGGGGATTCGATGGCTACACCTTC
TRBJ1-1 TRBV7-6 - - CASSPSAGNTEAFF TGTGCCAGCAGCCCTTCGGCAGGGAACACTGAAGCTTTCTTT
TRBJ2-3 TRBV4-3 - - CASSQVAGASTDTQYF TGCGCCAGCAGCCAAGTTGCGGGGGCTAGTACAGATACGCAGTATTTT
TRBJ2-1 TRBV6-1 TRBD1 - CATRLDRGYNEQFF TGTGCCACAAGATTGGACAGGGGCTACAATGAGCAGTTCTTC
TRBJ1-2 TRBV5-1 - many CASSFGFYGYTF TGCGCCAGCAGCTTTGGATTCTATGGCTACACCTTC
TRBJ2-1 TRBV21-1 - many CASSKGDRGKDNEQFF TGTGCCAGCAGCAAAGGGGACAGGGGCAAAGACAATGAGCAGTTCTTC
TRBJ1-5 TRBV12-3/TRBV12-4 TRBD1 many CASSTGANQPQHF TGTGCCAGCAGTACAGGGGCCAATCAGCCCCAGCATTTT
TRBJ2-1 TRBV5-1 TRBD1 many CASSPPRTGHFSSYNEQFF TGCGCCAGCAGCCCGCCACGGACAGGCCACTTCAGCTCCTACAATGAGCAGTTCTTC
TRBJ2-5 TRBV6-5 - many CASRQGDQETQYF TGTGCCAGCAGGCAAGGGGACCAAGAGACCCAGTACTTC
TRBJ2-1 TRBV29-1 TRBD1 - CSVEGTGGYNEQFF TGCAGCGTTGAGGGGACAGGGGGCTACAATGAGCAGTTCTTC
TRBJ1-2 TRBV4-3 - many CASSQVPPRGNYGYTF TGCGCCAGCAGCCAAGTCCCCCCCCGAGGGAACTATGGCTACACCTTC
TRBJ2-7 TRBV7-2 - few CASSPRQNFYEQYF TGTGCCAGCAGCCCCCGACAGAACTTCTACGAGCAGTACTTC
TRBJ1-1 TRBV4-3 - few CASSQGEGGDTEAFF TGCGCCAGCAGCCAAGGGGAGGGAGGGGACACTGAAGCTTTCTTT
TRBJ2-5 TRBV7-2 TRBD2 many CASSSPGREVPDQYF TGTGCCAGCAGCTCCCCCGGGCGGGAGGTTCCCGACCAGTACTTC
TRBJ1-5 TRBV24-1 TRBD1 - CATSDSGGGNQPQHF TGTGCCACCAGTGATTCAGGGGGCGGGAATCAGCCCCAGCATTTT
TRBJ1-2 TRBV20-1 - many CSAENRDSYGYTF TGCAGTGCTGAAAACAGGGACTCCTATGGCTACACCTTC
TRBJ1-1 TRBV13 - many CASSLGGMNTEAFF TGTGCCAGCAGCTTAGGGGGAATGAACACTGAAGCTTTCTTT
TRBJ2-3 TRBV7-6 - - CASSLRSGTDTQYF TGTGCCAGCAGCTTACGTAGCGGCACAGATACGCAGTATTTT
TRBJ2-3 TRBV4-2 TRBD2 - CASSQSGGGYTDTQYF TGTGCCAGCAGCCAATCGGGAGGGGGGTACACAGATACGCAGTATTTT
TRBJ1-5 TRBV28 TRBD1 many CASSPYRGRSNQPQHF TGTGCCAGCAGTCCTTACAGGGGGCGCAGCAATCAGCCCCAGCATTTT
TRBJ2-7 TRBV30 - few CAWSAVSYEQYF TGTGCCTGGAGTGCAGTCTCCTACGAGCAGTACTTC
TRBJ2-5 TRBV6-5 TRBD2 many CASSFQLAGGQETQYF TGTGCCAGCAGTTTCCAACTAGCGGGGGGCCAAGAGACCCAGTACTTC
TRBJ1-1 TRBV6-5 - - CASSYEQRNTEAFF TGTGCCAGCAGTTATGAACAGAGAAACACTGAAGCTTTCTTT
TRBJ2-1 TRBV12-3/TRBV12-4 - - CASSYGANEQFF TGTGCCAGCAGTTACGGGGCGAATGAGCAGTTCTTC
TRBJ2-5 TRBV11-2 - few CASSLESGGLLGGEETQYF TGTGCCAGCAGCTTAGAGTCCGGCGGGCTACTAGGTGGAGAAGAGACCCAGTACTTC